This TCR beta chain comes out of a study of Graves' ophthalmopathy and Graves' hyperthyroidism. This clonotype was observed many times. The study amplified TCR beta CDR3 regions using RNA transcripts. HTBI primers were employed in first-round RT-PCR, then a second-round multiplex PCR followed. TCRdb re-called the multiplex PCR reads with MiXCR, one entry per CDR3 protein. This sample has 450,000 or so distinct CDR3 sequences, with under 15% found just once. Input material: blood. The receptor comes from a woman aged 25 to 39 with Graves' ophthalmopathy.

This CDR3 reads CASLTLDISYEQYF. In DNA form, the CDR3 reads TGCGCCAGCCTCACTTTGGACATCTCCTACGAGCAGTACTTC. The chain combines TRBV5-1 with TRBJ2-7, with a tentative D call TRBD1 (5 bases). V was clipped by 7 bases and J by 0 bases, with 14 bases between them. The CDR3 length is 14 residues. Per germline, CDR1 SGHRS and CDR2 YFSETQ.